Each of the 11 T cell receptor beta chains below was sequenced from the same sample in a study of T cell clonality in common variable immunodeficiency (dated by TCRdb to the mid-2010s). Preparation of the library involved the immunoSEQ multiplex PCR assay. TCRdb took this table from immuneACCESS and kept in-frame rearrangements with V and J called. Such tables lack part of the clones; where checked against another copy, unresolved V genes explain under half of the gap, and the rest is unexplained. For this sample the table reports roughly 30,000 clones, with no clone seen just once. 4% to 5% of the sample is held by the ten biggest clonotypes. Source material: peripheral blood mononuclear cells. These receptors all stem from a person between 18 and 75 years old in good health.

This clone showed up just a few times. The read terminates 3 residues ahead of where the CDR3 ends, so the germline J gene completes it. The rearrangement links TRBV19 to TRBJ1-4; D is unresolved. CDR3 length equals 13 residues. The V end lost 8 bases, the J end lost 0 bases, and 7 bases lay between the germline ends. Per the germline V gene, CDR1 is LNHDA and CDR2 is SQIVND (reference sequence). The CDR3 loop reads CASQASTNEKLFF. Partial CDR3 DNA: TGTGCCAGTCAGGCATCAACTAATGAAAAA.

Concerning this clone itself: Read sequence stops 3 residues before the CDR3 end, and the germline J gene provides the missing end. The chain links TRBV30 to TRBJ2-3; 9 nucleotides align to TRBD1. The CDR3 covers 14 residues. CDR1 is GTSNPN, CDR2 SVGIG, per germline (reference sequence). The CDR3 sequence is CAWGTGTIQETQYF. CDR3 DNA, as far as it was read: TGTGCCTGGGGGACAGGGACTATCCAAGAGACG.

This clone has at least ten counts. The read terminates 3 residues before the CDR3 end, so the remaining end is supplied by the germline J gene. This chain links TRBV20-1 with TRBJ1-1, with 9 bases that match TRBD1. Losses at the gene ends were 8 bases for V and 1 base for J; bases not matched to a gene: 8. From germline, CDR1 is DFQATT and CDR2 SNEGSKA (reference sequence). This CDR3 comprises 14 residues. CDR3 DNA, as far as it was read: TGCAGTAACACCGGGACAGGGAGGAACACTGAA. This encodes CSNTGTGRNTE. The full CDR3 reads CSNTGTGRNTEAFF.

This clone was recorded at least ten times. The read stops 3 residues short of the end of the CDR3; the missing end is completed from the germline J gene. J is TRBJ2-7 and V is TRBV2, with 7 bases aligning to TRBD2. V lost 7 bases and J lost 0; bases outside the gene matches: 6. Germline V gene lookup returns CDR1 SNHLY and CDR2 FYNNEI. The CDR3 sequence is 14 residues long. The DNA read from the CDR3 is TGTGCCAGCAATCGAGCGGGATCCTCCTACGAG. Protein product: CASNRAGSSYE. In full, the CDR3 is CASNRAGSSYEQYF.

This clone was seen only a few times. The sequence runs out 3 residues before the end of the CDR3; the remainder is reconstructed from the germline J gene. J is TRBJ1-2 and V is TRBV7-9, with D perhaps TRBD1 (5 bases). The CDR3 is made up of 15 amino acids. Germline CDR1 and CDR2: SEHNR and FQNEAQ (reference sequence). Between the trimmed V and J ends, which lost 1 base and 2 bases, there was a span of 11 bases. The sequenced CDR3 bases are TGTGCCAGCAGCTTAGGGCCAGGGTGGAACTATGGC. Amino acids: CASSLGPGWNYG. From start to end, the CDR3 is CASSLGPGWNYGYTF. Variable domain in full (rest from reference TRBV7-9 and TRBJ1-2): DTGVSQNPRHKITKRGQNVTFRCDPISEHNRLYWYRQTLGQGPEFLTYFQNEAQLEKSRLLSDRFSAERPKGSFSTLEIQRTEQGDSAMYLCASSLGPGWNYGYTFGSGTRLTVV.

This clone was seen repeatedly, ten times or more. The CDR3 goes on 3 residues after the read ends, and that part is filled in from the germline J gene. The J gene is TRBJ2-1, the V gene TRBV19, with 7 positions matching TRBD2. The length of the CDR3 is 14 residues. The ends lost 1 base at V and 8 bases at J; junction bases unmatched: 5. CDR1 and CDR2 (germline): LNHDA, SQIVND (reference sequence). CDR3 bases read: TGTGCCAGTAGTATAGGCGGGAGTGTCCATGAG. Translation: CASSIGGSVHE. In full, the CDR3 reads CASSIGGSVHEQFF. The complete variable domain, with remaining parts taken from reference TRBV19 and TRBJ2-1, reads DGGITQSPKYLFRKEGQNVTLSCEQNLNHDAMYWYRQDPGQGLRLIYYSQIVNDFQKGDIAEGYSVSREKKESFPLTVTSAQKNPTAFYLCASSIGGSVHEQFFGPGTRLTVL.

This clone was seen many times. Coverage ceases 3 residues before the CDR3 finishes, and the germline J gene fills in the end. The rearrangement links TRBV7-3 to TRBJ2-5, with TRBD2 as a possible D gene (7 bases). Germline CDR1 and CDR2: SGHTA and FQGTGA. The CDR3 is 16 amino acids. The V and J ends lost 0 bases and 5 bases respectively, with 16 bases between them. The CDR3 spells CASSLTGGAPWETQYF. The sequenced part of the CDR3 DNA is TGTGCCAGCAGCTTAACTGGGGGGGCGCCTTGGGAGACC. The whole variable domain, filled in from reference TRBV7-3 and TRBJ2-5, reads GAGVSQTPSNKVTEKGKYVELRCDPISGHTALYWYRQSLGQGPEFLIYFQGTGAADDSGLPNDRFFAVRPEGSVSTLKIQRTERGDSAVYLCASSLTGGAPWETQYFGPGTRLLVL.

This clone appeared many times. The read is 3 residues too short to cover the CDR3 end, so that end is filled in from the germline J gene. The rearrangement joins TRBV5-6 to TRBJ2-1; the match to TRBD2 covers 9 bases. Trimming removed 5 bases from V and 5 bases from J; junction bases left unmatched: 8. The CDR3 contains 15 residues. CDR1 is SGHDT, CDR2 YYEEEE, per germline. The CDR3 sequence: CASRELASGDNEQFF. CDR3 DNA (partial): TGTGCCAGCAGAGAGTTGGCTAGCGGGGACAATGAG.

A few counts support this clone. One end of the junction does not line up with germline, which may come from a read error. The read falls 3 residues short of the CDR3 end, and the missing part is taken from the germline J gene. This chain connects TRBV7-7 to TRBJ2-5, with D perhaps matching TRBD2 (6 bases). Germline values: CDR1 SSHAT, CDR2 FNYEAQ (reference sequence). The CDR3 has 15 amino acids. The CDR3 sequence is CASSFLGPEGETQYF. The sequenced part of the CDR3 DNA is TGTGCTAGCAGCTTTCTTGGACCGGAGGGGGAGACC.

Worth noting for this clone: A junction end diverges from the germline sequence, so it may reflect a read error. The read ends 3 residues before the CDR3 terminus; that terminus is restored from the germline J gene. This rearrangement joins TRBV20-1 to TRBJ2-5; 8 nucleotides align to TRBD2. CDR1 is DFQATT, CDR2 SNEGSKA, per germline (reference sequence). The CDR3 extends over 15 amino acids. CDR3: CSARDTSGDQETQYF. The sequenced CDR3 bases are TGCAGTGCTAGAGATACTAGCGGAGACCAGGAGACC.

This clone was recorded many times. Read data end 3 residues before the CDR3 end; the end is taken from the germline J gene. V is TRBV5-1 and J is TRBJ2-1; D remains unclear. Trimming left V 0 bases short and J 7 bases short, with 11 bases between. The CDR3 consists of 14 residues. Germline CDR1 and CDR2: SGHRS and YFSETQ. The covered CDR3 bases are TGCGCCAGCAGCTTGGGACTCAGCCTAAATGAG. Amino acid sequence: CASSLGLSLNE. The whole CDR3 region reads CASSLGLSLNEQFF.